These 18 T cell receptor beta chains were sequenced from one sample in a study of shared clonotypes between healthy human individuals. TCRdb keeps only in-frame clones here, not all; method: immunoSEQ multiplex PCR. The sample lists some 1,600,000 clones, 98% occurring once. The specimen sequenced was naive CD4+ T cells sorted from blood. Subset noted: CD45RA+ positively selected. All receptors derive from a man under 40 in good health.

The chain joins TRBV28 to TRBJ2-1; 16 positions agree with TRBD2. Unmatched junction bases numbered 8, after V lost 6 bases and J lost 9 bases. CDR1 MDHEN and CDR2 SYDVKM come from the germline V gene. The CDR3 sequence is 16 residues long. The CDR3 region has the DNA TGTGCCAGCAGCCCAGTGGGACTAGCGGGAGGGGTTGAGCAGTTCTTC. It specifies CASSPVGLAGGVEQFF.

The rearrangement links TRBV28 to TRBJ1-2; TRBD1 is a possible D gene (6 bases). The germline V gene encodes CDR1 MDHEN and CDR2 SYDVKM. Trimming took 6 bases from V and 4 from J, leaving 18 bases between them. CDR3 size: 15 residues. The DNA for the CDR3 is TGTGCCAGCAGCTCCTATGGGGGCAAGGGCTATGGCTACACCTTC. Amino acid sequence: CASSSYGGKGYGYTF.

This clone was counted once. The V call is TRBV5-1, the J call TRBJ2-5; 7 nucleotides match TRBD1. Germline CDR1 reads SGHRS; CDR2 reads YFSETQ. J lost 2 bases, V lost 7 bases, and 2 bases had no gene match. The CDR3 sequence is 12 residues long. The CDR3 sequence: CASGDRQETQYF. The CDR3 DNA follows: TGCGCCAGCGGGGACAGACAAGAGACCCAGTACTTC.

The genes are TRBV7-8 and TRBJ2-1; 7 bases match TRBD1. Germline assignment: CDR1 SGHVS and CDR2 FQNEAQ. CDR3 size: 16 residues. J was trimmed by 7 bases and V by 0 bases; bases with no gene match: 9. The CDR3 is CASSLARLVRGNEQFF. DNA for the CDR3: TGTGCCAGCAGCTTAGCGCGTCTTGTCAGGGGGAATGAGCAGTTCTTC.

The rearrangement joins TRBV6-5 to TRBJ2-1; D perhaps matches TRBD1 (6 bases). The germline V gene has CDR1 MNHEY and CDR2 SVGAGI. V was trimmed by 9 bases and J by 2 bases, leaving 17 bases between them. CDR3 length: 15 residues. The CDR3 sequence is CASKKDRLTYNEQFF. The CDR3 DNA reads as TGTGCCAGTAAAAAAGACAGGCTCACCTACAATGAGCAGTTCTTC.

The CDR3 region is CASSSTDRRLNEKLFF. CDR3 bases: TGTGCCAGCAGTTCAACCGACAGGCGCTTGAATGAAAAACTGTTTTTT. V is TRBV28 and J is TRBJ1-4; a weak D match, TRBD1 (6 bases). V shed 4 bases and J shed 5 bases, with 17 bases lying between them. This CDR3 has 16 residues. Per the germline V gene, CDR1 is MDHEN and CDR2 is SYDVKM.

This rearrangement joins TRBV5-1 to TRBJ1-1; possibly TRBD1 for D (6 bases). CDR1 and CDR2 from the germline V gene are SGHRS and YFSETQ. The CDR3 spans 14 residues. V was shortened by 6 bases and J by 1 base, with 13 bases between the two germline ends. DNA of the CDR3: TGCGCCAGCAAGGGGGGATGGGAGAACACTGAAGCTTTCTTT. Its translation is CASKGGWENTEAFF.

The chain employs TRBV19 and TRBJ2-2, with 9 positions matching TRBD2. The V gene end was trimmed by 5 bases and the J gene end by 5 bases; junction bases not matched to a gene: 9. This CDR3 spans 16 amino acids. The V gene's germline CDR1 is LNHDA and CDR2 SQIVND (reference sequence). CDR3 DNA sequence: TGTGCCAGTAGTCCCCGACTAGCGGCGAGGACCGGGGAGCTGTTTTTT. This sequence encodes CASSPRLAARTGELFF. The variable domain in full, completed from reference TRBV19 and TRBJ2-2, reads DGGITQSPKYLFRKEGQNVTLSCEQNLNHDAMYWYRQDPGQGLRLIYYSQIVNDFQKGDIAEGYSVSREKKESFPLTVTSAQKNPTAFYLCASSPRLAARTGELFFGEGSRLTVL.

The rearrangement links TRBV28 to TRBJ1-2; D gene unclear. The V end lost 3 bases, the J end lost 4 bases, and 9 bases lay between the germline ends. Germline-derived CDR1 and CDR2 are MDHEN and SYDVKM. The CDR3 consists of 13 residues. This chain's CDR3 is CASSLGRRYGYTF. CDR3 in DNA: TGTGCCAGCAGTTTGGGGAGGCGCTATGGCTACACCTTC.

The V and J genes are TRBV5-4 and TRBJ2-5, with a weak D call TRBD2 (6 bases). The ends were cut back, 1 base at V and 4 bases at J, with 17 bases in the middle. CDR1 SGHNT and CDR2 YYREEE come from the germline V gene (reference sequence). The CDR3 runs 16 residues. This CDR3 is CASSLPGLRTPETQYF. DNA of the CDR3: TGTGCCAGCAGCTTGCCCGGACTAAGGACCCCAGAGACCCAGTACTTC.

V is TRBV5-1 and J is TRBJ1-4; TRBD1 might be the D (6 bases). In germline, CDR1 is SGHRS, CDR2 YFSETQ. Trimming took off 7 bases at V and 4 bases at J, with 11 bases between the two ends. The CDR3 has 13 residues. As DNA, the CDR3 is TGCGCCAGCTCCAGGGGTAATAATGAAAAACTGTTTTTT. It translates to CASSRGNNEKLFF.

The genes are TRBV5-1 and TRBJ2-5, with D possibly TRBD2 on 5 matching bases. Germline CDR1 and CDR2: SGHRS and YFSETQ. The V gene lost 2 bases and the J gene lost 0 bases, with 17 bases spanning the gap. The CDR3 spans 17 residues. The CDR3 sequence: CASSLQRSSRYQETQYF. In DNA, the CDR3 is TGCGCCAGCAGCTTACAGCGGAGCTCCCGTTACCAAGAGACCCAGTACTTC.

V is TRBV4-1 and J is TRBJ2-7; possible D gene TRBD2, 6 bases. The germline V gene has CDR1 MGHRA and CDR2 YSYEKL. V gave up 1 base and J gave up 7 bases, with 14 bases separating them. This CDR3 has 14 residues. This CDR3 is CASSQAGVIKEQYF. DNA for the CDR3: TGCGCCAGCAGCCAAGCGGGAGTTATAAAAGAGCAGTACTTC.

V gene TRBV28 combines with J gene TRBJ1-5; D uncertain. Germline CDR1 MDHEN, CDR2 SYDVKM. The CDR3 extends over 11 amino acids. V lost 4 bases, J lost 6 bases, and 4 bases lay in between. CDR3 DNA sequence: TGTGCCAGCAGTTGGGGTCAGCCCCAGCATTTT. Translation gives CASSWGQPQHF.

The chain has TRBV9 and TRBJ1-2; 7 bases line up with TRBD1. The CDR3 covers 16 residues. CDR1 and CDR2 (germline): SGDLS, YYNGEE. J lost 8 bases, V lost 4 bases, and 17 bases had no gene match. The CDR3 DNA reads TGTGCCAGCAGCCGAACCGCGGACAGGTTTGACGTCGGCTACACCTTC. Protein sequence: CASSRTADRFDVGYTF.

The V gene is TRBV9, the J gene TRBJ2-3, with D possibly matching TRBD2 (6 bases). CDR3 length: 15 residues. Germline V gives CDR1 SGDLS, CDR2 YYNGEE. V was trimmed by 3 bases and J by 0 bases, leaving 11 bases between them. CDR3 residues: CASSATSTSTDTQYF. For the CDR3, the DNA is TGTGCCAGCAGCGCCACTAGCACTAGCACAGATACGCAGTATTTT.

V is TRBV14 and J is TRBJ2-3; D is unresolved. Germline V gene sequence: CDR1 SGHDN, CDR2 FVKESK. V was pared by 0 bases and J by 5 bases, with 9 bases between. The CDR3 is 14 residues long. CDR3 bases: TGTGCCAGCAGCCAAGATCTATGGGGAGATACGCAGTATTTT. Translating gives CASSQDLWGDTQYF.

The genes are TRBV7-3 and TRBJ1-5; 9 nucleotides align to TRBD1. The CDR3 loop spans 22 amino acids. V dropped 2 bases and J dropped 2; count of bases not matched to a gene: 22. CDR1 and CDR2 (germline): SGHTA, FQGTGA. CDR3 protein: CASSLGIRDRDNYSSGNQPQHF. CDR3 nucleotides: TGTGCCAGCAGCTTAGGCATCCGGGACAGGGACAATTACAGTTCCGGCAATCAGCCCCAGCATTTT.